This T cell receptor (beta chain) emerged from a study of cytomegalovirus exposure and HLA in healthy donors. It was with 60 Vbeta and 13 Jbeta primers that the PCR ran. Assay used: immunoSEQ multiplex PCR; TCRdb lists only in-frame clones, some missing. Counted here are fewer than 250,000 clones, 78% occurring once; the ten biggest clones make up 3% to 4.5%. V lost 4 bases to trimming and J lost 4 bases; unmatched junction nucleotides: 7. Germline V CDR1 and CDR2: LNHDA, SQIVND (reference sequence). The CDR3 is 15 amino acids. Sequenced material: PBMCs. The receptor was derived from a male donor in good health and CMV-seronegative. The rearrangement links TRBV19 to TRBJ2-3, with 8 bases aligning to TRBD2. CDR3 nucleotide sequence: TGTGCCAGTAGTACGAGAGCGGGAGAGGCAGATACGCAGTATTTT. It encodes CASSTRAGEADTQYF.